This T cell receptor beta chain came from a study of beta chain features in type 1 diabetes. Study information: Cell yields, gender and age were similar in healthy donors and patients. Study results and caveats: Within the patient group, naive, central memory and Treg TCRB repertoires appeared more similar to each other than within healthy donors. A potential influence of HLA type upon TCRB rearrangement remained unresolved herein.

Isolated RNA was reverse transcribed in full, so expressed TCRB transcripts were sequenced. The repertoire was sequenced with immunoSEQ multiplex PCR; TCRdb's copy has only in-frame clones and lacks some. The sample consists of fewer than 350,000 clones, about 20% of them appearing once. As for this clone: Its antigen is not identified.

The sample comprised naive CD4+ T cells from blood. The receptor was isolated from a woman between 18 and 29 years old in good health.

CDR3 region: CSARGGRGSFF. The DNA for the CDR3 is TGCAGTGCTAGAGGTGGCCGGGGATCTTTCTTT. This chain links TRBV20-1 with TRBJ1-1; D ambiguous. Germline CDR1 DFQATT, CDR2 SNEGSKA (reference sequence). This CDR3 comprises 11 residues. The V gene lost 1 base and the J gene lost 12 bases, with 12 bases spanning the gap.